The source of this TCR beta chain is a study of cytomegalovirus exposure and HLA in healthy donors. Whole-study results and caveats: The tendency of first-cohort TCR clusters to co-occur in the roughly 110 validation repertoires emerged from a later analysis.

For this clone: What it recognizes is unknown.

This CDR3 spans 14 amino acids. Germline V gene data show CDR1 as MDHEN and CDR2 as SYDVKM. Deletions cut 2 bases from V and 7 bases from J, with 14 bases between. Libraries were prepared by immunoSEQ multiplex PCR; TCRdb keeps only in-frame clonotypes and omits some of them. The repertoire has approximately 150,000 clones, 87% of them found once; the top ten carry 4.5%. The clonotype comes from a man aged 18 to 29 in good health and CMV-seropositive. This chain links TRBV28 with TRBJ1-2; D might be TRBD1 (6 bases). The source material was PBMCs. The CDR3 is CASSLRIRQVGYTF. For the CDR3, the DNA is TGTGCCAGCAGTTTAAGGATCAGACAGGTTGGCTACACCTTC.